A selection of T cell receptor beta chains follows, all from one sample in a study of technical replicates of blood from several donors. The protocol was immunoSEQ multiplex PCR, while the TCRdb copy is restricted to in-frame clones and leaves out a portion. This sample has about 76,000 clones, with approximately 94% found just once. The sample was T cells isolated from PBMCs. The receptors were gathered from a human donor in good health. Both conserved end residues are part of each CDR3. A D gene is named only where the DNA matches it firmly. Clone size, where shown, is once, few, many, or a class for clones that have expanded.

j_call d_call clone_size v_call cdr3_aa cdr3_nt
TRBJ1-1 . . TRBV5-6 CASSLSQNPTEAFF TGTGCCAGCAGCTTGTCCCAGAACCCGACTGAAGCTTTCTTT
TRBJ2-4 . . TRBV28 CASSLPNKNIQYF TGTGCCAGCAGTTTACCCAACAAAAACATTCAGTACTTC
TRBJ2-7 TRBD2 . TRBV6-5 CASMGGNEQYF TGTGCCAGCATGGGGGGGAACGAGCAGTACTTC
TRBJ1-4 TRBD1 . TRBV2 CASSDSGTGNEKLFF TGTGCCAGCAGTGACTCCGGGACAGGGAATGAAAAACTGTTTTTT
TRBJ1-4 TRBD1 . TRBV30 CARTGAGEKLFF TGTGCCCGGACAGGGGCGGGTGAAAAACTGTTTTTT
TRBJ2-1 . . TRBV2 CASSVTYNEQFF TGTGCCAGCAGTGTGACTTACAATGAGCAGTTCTTC
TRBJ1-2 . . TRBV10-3 CAIRNRDTFNYGYTF TGTGCCATCCGTAATCGGGACACCTTTAACTATGGCTACACCTTC
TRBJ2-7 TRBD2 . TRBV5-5 CASSPALAGAKPSSYEQYF TGTGCCAGCAGCCCAGCCCTAGCGGGAGCCAAACCTAGCTCCTACGAGCAGTACTTC
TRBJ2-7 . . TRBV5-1 CASSLDRDIYEQYF TGCGCCAGCAGCTTGGACCGGGACATATACGAGCAGTACTTC
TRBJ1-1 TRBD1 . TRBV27 CASRQGSEAFF TGTGCCAGCCGACAGGGCTCTGAAGCTTTCTTT
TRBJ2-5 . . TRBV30 CAWSLTVVETQYF TGTGCCTGGAGTCTAACGGTAGTGGAGACCCAGTACTTC
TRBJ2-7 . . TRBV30 CAWSRLSGLSYEQYF TGTGCCTGGAGTAGGCTGAGCGGCCTTTCCTACGAGCAGTACTTC
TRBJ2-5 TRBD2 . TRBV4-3 CASSHLAGGPLETQYF TGCGCCAGCAGCCACCTAGCGGGAGGGCCATTAGAGACCCAGTACTTC
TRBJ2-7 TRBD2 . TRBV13 CASSFLAASYEQYF TGTGCCAGCAGCTTCCTAGCGGCTTCCTACGAGCAGTACTTC
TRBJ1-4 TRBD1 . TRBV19 CASSLTGGGKEKLFF TGTGCCAGTAGTTTGACAGGGGGAGGAAAGGAAAAACTGTTTTTT
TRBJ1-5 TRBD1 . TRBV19 CASSIKTGVQPQHF TGTGCCAGTAGTATAAAAACAGGGGTTCAGCCCCAGCATTTT
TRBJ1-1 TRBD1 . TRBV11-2 CASSLRTGGTEAFF TGTGCCAGCAGCTTAAGAACAGGGGGCACTGAAGCTTTCTTT
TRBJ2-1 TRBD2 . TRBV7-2 CASSFSSGSYNEQFF TGTGCCAGCAGCTTCTCTAGCGGGAGTTACAATGAGCAGTTCTTC
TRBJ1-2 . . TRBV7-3 CASSLTSGASYGYTF TGTGCCAGCAGCCTTACTTCAGGGGCCAGCTATGGCTACACCTTC
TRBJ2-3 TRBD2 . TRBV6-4 CASSPGRHLTDTQYF TGTGCCAGCAGTCCCGGGAGGCACCTCACAGATACGCAGTATTTT
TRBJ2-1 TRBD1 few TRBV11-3 CASSSGGQVNNEQFF TGTGCCAGCAGCTCCGGCGGACAGGTTAACAATGAGCAGTTCTTC
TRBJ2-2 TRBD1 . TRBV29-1 CSAGQGYTGELFF TGCAGCGCGGGACAGGGTTACACCGGGGAGCTGTTTTTT
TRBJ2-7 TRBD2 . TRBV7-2 CASSPRLAGGTSYEQYF TGTGCCAGCAGCCCAAGACTAGCGGGAGGTACCTCCTACGAGCAGTACTTC
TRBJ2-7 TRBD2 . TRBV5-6 CASSLTPGLILREQYF TGTGCCAGCAGCTTGACACCGGGACTAATCCTACGCGAGCAGTACTTC
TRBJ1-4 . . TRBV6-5 CASRNPGGENEKLFF TGTGCCAGCAGAAACCCCGGGGGGGAAAATGAAAAACTGTTTTTT
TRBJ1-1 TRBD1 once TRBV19 CASSIYYLNLGARGQDEAFF TGTGCCAGTAGTATCTATTATTTAAATTTAGGGGCCAGGGGGCAGGATGAAGCTTTCTTT
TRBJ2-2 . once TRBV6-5 CASSYSPGDTGELFF TGTGCCAGCAGTTACTCGCCGGGGGACACCGGGGAGCTGTTTTTT
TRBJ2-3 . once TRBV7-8 CASRGPWGDTQYF TGTGCCAGCAGGGGGCCGTGGGGAGATACGCAGTATTTT
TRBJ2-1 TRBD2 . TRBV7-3 CASSSIAGLAGGSSYNEQFF TGTGCCAGCAGCTCTATTGCTGGTCTAGCGGGAGGGAGCTCCTACAATGAGCAGTTCTTC